This entry lists 5 T cell receptor beta chains sequenced from one sample in a study of blood T cell repertoires in COVID-19. The data were produced by immunoSEQ multiplex PCR, yet TCRdb's version contains in-frame clones alone and is incomplete. The sample comprises 140,000 or so clones, 88% of which are singletons, and approximately 1.8% rests with the top ten. Sequenced input: peripheral blood. All receptors come from a man aged 65 to 85 with acute or convalescent COVID-19.

The chain has TRBV7-2 and TRBJ2-3; perhaps TRBD2 as D (6 bases). V lost 1 base, J lost 6 bases, and 14 bases lay in between. The CDR3 spans 15 residues. CDR1 and CDR2 (germline): SGHTA, FQGNSA. The CDR3 DNA sequence: TGTGCCAGCAGCTTAGTTTCTGGCGGGACCGATACGCAGTATTTT. This codes for CASSLVSGGTDTQYF. Drawing the rest from reference TRBV7-2 and TRBJ2-3, the complete variable domain is GAGVSQSPSNKVTEKGKDVELRCDPISGHTALYWYRQSLGQGLEFLIYFQGNSAPDKSGLPSDRFSAERTGGSVSTLTIQRTQQEDSAVYLCASSLVSGGTDTQYFGPGTRLTVL.

A single count supports this clone. CDR3 loop: CASRRHANTEAFF. The CDR3 DNA is TGTGCCAGCAGGCGACACGCGAACACTGAAGCTTTCTTT. The chain couples TRBV27 to TRBJ1-1; D is unclear. Germline V CDR1 and CDR2: MNHEY, SMNVEV (reference sequence). Trimming removed 6 bases from V and 1 base from J, with 9 bases in between. The CDR3 covers 13 residues.

This clone was observed once. This chain uses TRBV11-2 with TRBJ2-7; 13 bases are a match to TRBD2. Germline CDR1 reads SGHAT; CDR2 reads FQNNGV. V lost 1 base and J lost 7; bases outside the gene matches: 10. The CDR3 has 17 amino acids. The CDR3 coding sequence is TGTGCCAGCAGCTTAGCAACTAGCGGGAGGGCCTACCCGGAGCAGTACTTC. It translates to CASSLATSGRAYPEQYF. Full variable domain (outside the CDR3, taken from reference TRBV11-2 and TRBJ2-7): EAGVAQSPRYKIIEKRQSVAFWCNPISGHATLYWYQQILGQGPKLLIQFQNNGVVDDSQLPKDRFSAERLKGVDSTLKIQPAKLEDSAVYLCASSLATSGRAYPEQYFGPGTRLTVT.

The gene calls are TRBV2 and TRBJ1-4, with a possible D match to TRBD1 (5 bases). Trimming cost V 4 bases and J 8 bases, with 5 bases left between them. The CDR3 is 11 residues long. Germline CDR1 SNHLY, CDR2 FYNNEI. The CDR3 spells CASSGTEKLFF. The CDR3 coding sequence is TGTGCCAGCAGTGGGACAGAAAAACTGTTTTTT.

The chain employs TRBV7-8 and TRBJ1-1; maybe TRBD1 (5 bases). The CDR3 covers 14 residues. Germline assignment: CDR1 SGHVS and CDR2 FQNEAQ. V dropped 4 bases and J dropped 2 bases, with 11 bases sitting between them. CDR3 in DNA: TGTGCCAGCAGCTGGGACTTTGATAACACTGAAGCTTTCTTT. Its translation is CASSWDFDNTEAFF.